A single sample gave rise to the 10 T cell receptor beta chains below, sequenced in a study of T-cell memory formation after mild COVID-19. TCRdb processed the 5' RACE reads anew with MiXCR; each CDR3 protein has one entry. The sample consists of about 430,000 distinct CDR3 sequences, less than 25% of them appearing once. Source material: PBMCs or a T cell subset sorted from them (not recorded which). These receptors were taken from an adult woman who had mild COVID-19 (a few samples of this study predate the infection). Cell type and time point are not known.

This chain's CDR3 is CASSLARATNTGELFF. CDR3 nucleotides: TGCGCCAGCAGCTTGGCCAGGGCTACGAACACCGGGGAGCTGTTTTTT. V is TRBV5-1 and J is TRBJ2-2, with D possibly being TRBD1 (5 bases). Deletions cut 0 bases from V and 0 bases from J, with 9 bases between. The CDR3 sequence is 16 residues long. From germline, CDR1 is SGHRS and CDR2 YFSETQ.

The chain is built from TRBV9 and TRBJ2-7, with 8 nucleotides matching TRBD2. Looked up from germline, CDR1 is SGDLS and CDR2 is YYNGEE. J lost 7 bases, V lost 4 bases, and 10 bases had no gene match. This CDR3 comprises 14 residues. The CDR3: CASSPQRGLAEQYF. The CDR3 bases are TGTGCCAGCAGCCCACAGCGGGGGCTAGCGGAGCAGTACTTC.

This clonotype was observed a handful of times. This chain connects TRBV9 to TRBJ2-3; no clear D gene. Germline V lookup: CDR1 SGDLS, CDR2 YYNGEE. The V end lost 0 bases, the J end lost 1 base, and 6 bases lay between the germline ends. This CDR3 is built from 14 residues. CDR3 nucleotides: TGTGCCAGCAGCGTAGAGTCGGGCACAGATACGCAGTATTTT. Its protein is CASSVESGTDTQYF.

This clonotype was seen only once. The CDR3 sequence: CASSSPGVISYNEQFF. The CDR3 region has the DNA TGTGCCAGCAGCTCCCCCGGGGTAATCTCCTACAATGAGCAGTTCTTC. The chain combines TRBV3-1 with TRBJ2-1; TRBD2 might be the D (5 bases). CDR1 and CDR2 (germline): LGHDT, YNNKEL (reference sequence). V lost 5 bases, J lost 0 bases, and 14 bases lay in between. The CDR3 sequence is 16 residues long.

Only one count was recorded for this clonotype. The chain is built from TRBV20-1 and TRBJ2-1; D is ambiguous. CDR1 and CDR2 (germline): DFQATT, SNEGSKA (reference sequence). V lost 3 bases and J 4 bases, leaving 16 bases between the germline ends. The CDR3 contains 15 residues. In DNA form, the CDR3 reads TGCAGTGCTAGTGGACCCCAGGTCCCTTACAATGAGCAGTTCTTC. Amino acid sequence: CSASGPQVPYNEQFF.

This clonotype has just a few counts. This sequence joins TRBV24-1 and TRBJ2-1; D possibly matches TRBD1 or TRBD2 (5 bases each). V lost 4 bases, J lost 1 base, and 13 bases lay in between. CDR1 is KGHDR and CDR2 is SFDVKD in the germline V gene. The CDR3 spans 16 residues. CDR3 region: CATSDSGTQSYNEQFF. In nucleotides, the CDR3 is TGTGCCACCAGTGACTCCGGGACCCAATCCTACAATGAGCAGTTCTTC.

J is TRBJ2-3 and V is TRBV10-3; no definite D call. Germline values: CDR1 ENHRY, CDR2 SYGVKD. The CDR3 loop spans 13 amino acids. V lost 11 bases, J lost 4 bases, and 16 bases lay in between. CDR3 DNA: TGTGCCGCCTACGAGTCCAGCGCAGATACGCAGTATTTT. It yields the protein CAAYESSADTQYF.

This clonotype has a handful of counts. The rearrangement uses TRBV5-1 and TRBJ2-5; 7 positions agree with TRBD2. CDR1 and CDR2 (germline): SGHRS, YFSETQ. This CDR3 is 13 amino acids long. V was clipped by 3 bases and J by 8 bases; unmatched bases: 7. The CDR3: CASSWGSGDTQYF. In DNA, the CDR3 is TGCGCCAGCAGCTGGGGGAGCGGGGACACCCAGTACTTC.

V usage is TRBV5-1 and J usage is TRBJ1-1, with D unresolved. Looked up from germline, CDR1 is SGHRS and CDR2 is YFSETQ. V lost 0 bases and J 1 base, leaving 10 bases between the germline ends. The CDR3 is 15 amino acids. The CDR3 loop is CASSLGPLSNTEAFF. The CDR3 region has the DNA TGCGCCAGCAGCTTGGGACCGCTATCGAACACTGAAGCTTTCTTT. Filled out from reference TRBV5-1 and TRBJ1-1, the complete variable domain reads KAGVTQTPRYLIKTRGQQVTLSCSPISGHRSVSWYQQTPGQGLQFLFEYFSETQRNKGNFPGRFSGRQFSNSRSEMNVSTLELGDSALYLCASSLGPLSNTEAFFGQGTRLTVV.

This clonotype turned up a few times. In DNA form, the CDR3 reads TGTGCCAGCAGCCCACGACAGGGTTTGGTCCACGAGCAGTACTTC. It is translated as CASSPRQGLVHEQYF. V is TRBV5-6 and J is TRBJ2-7; 7 bases agree with TRBD1. The CDR3 extends over 15 amino acids. J gave up 5 bases and V 4 bases, and 12 bases lay outside the gene matches. The V gene's germline CDR1 is SGHDT and CDR2 YYEEEE.